Each of the 29 T cell receptor beta chains below was sequenced from the same sample in a study of neurological immune-mediated disorders. TCRdb re-analysed the 5' RACE reads in MiXCR, keeping a single row per CDR3 protein. The sample yields roughly 70,000 distinct CDR3 sequences, around 5% seen once. The sample was PBMCs. Receptors were obtained from a woman between 70 and 85 years old with multiple sclerosis.

This clonotype showed up many times. The chain links TRBV15 to TRBJ1-2, with D possibly matching TRBD1 (5 bases). The CDR3 totals 15 residues. Trimming pared 0 bases from V and 5 bases from J, leaving 13 bases between. Germline CDR1 and CDR2: LNHNV and YYDKDF (reference sequence). This CDR3 is CATSRDRGGPYGYTF. The CDR3 nucleotides are TGTGCCACCAGCAGAGATCGGGGCGGCCCTTATGGCTACACCTTC. Full variable domain (rest looked up from reference TRBV15 and TRBJ1-2): DAMVIQNPRYQVTQFGKPVTLSCSQTLNHNVMYWYQQKSSQAPKLLFHYYDKDFNNEADTPDNFQSRRPNTSFCFLDIRSPGLGDTAMYLCATSRDRGGPYGYTFGSGTRLTVV.

This clonotype was detected a few times. A read error may explain this, as a much larger clone is one base away. The chain links TRBV3-1 to TRBJ2-7; 7 nucleotides match TRBD2. This CDR3 is 14 amino acids long. V lost 0 bases to trimming and J lost 7 bases; unmatched junction nucleotides: 6. Germline V gene data show CDR1 as LGHDT and CDR2 as YNNKEL (reference sequence). The CDR3 here is CASSQDIAREEQYF. For the CDR3, the DNA is TGTGCCAGCAGCCAAGACATCGCGCGGGAGGAGCAGTACTTC.

This clonotype was detected many times. This chain connects TRBV5-1 to TRBJ2-3; D is perhaps TRBD1 (6 bases). There are 14 residues in the CDR3. Germline values: CDR1 SGHRS, CDR2 YFSETQ. Trimming pared 0 bases from V and 6 bases from J, leaving 11 bases between. This CDR3 is CASSLEATGDTQYF. CDR3 bases: TGCGCCAGCAGCTTGGAAGCAACAGGGGATACGCAGTATTTT.

Many counts were recorded for this clonotype. The rearrangement links TRBV7-9 to TRBJ2-7; 10 nucleotides agree with TRBD2. J lost 3 bases, V lost 5 bases, and 10 bases had no gene match. Germline CDR1 SEHNR, CDR2 FQNEAQ (reference sequence). This CDR3 comprises 16 residues. The CDR3 DNA reads TGTGCCAGCAGCCAAGGCACTAGCGGGATCGTCTACGAGCAGTACTTC. This encodes CASSQGTSGIVYEQYF.

The sample holds many counts of this clonotype. V gene TRBV6-5 combines with J gene TRBJ1-1, with TRBD1 identical over 9 bases. Germline CDR1 and CDR2: MNHEY and SVGAGI. Trimming removed 6 bases from V and 6 bases from J; junction bases left unmatched: 5. There are 13 residues in the CDR3. Written as DNA, the CDR3 is TGTGCCAGCAGACAGGGGGCGATGGCTGAAGCTTTCTTT. Amino acids: CASRQGAMAEAFF.

This clonotype has at least ten counts. V usage is TRBV20-1 and J usage is TRBJ1-2, with D tentatively TRBD1 (6 bases). The CDR3 consists of 15 residues. Germline V CDR1 and CDR2: DFQATT, SNEGSKA (reference sequence). V was clipped by 0 bases and J by 2 bases, with 13 bases between them. The CDR3 loop is CSARDRGHFNYGYTF. CDR3 in DNA: TGCAGTGCTAGAGATCGGGGACACTTCAACTATGGCTACACCTTC.

This clonotype was found many times. The chain has TRBV5-1 and TRBJ1-1, with TRBD1 as a possible D gene (5 bases). This CDR3 region has 15 residues. The V and J ends lost 0 bases and 5 bases respectively, with 14 bases between them. Germline CDR1 is SGHRS and CDR2 is YFSETQ. The CDR3 here is CASSLAVKGRTEAFF. CDR3 nucleotides: TGCGCCAGCAGCTTGGCCGTAAAGGGGAGAACTGAAGCTTTCTTT.

At least ten counts were recorded for this clonotype. V usage is TRBV5-6 and J usage is TRBJ2-3; unclear D gene. Germline V gene data show CDR1 as SGHDT and CDR2 as YYEEEE. The CDR3 contains 16 residues. Trimming shortened V by 2 bases and J by 3 bases, and 16 bases separated the two germline ends. For the CDR3, the DNA is TGTGCCAGCAGCTTAGGGCCACCAACCGGGACAGATACGCAGTATTTT. Amino acid sequence: CASSLGPPTGTDTQYF.

The chain uses TRBV5-6 and TRBJ2-7; possible D gene TRBD1, 6 bases. The ends were cut back, 0 bases at V and 1 base at J, with 11 bases in the middle. The CDR3 spans 15 residues. Germline V CDR1 and CDR2: SGHDT, YYEEEE. The CDR3, as DNA: TGTGCCAGCAGCTTGGTATGGGACACTTCCTACGAGCAGTACTTC. This gives the protein CASSLVWDTSYEQYF.

This clonotype was seen repeatedly, ten times or more. The V and J genes are TRBV6-5 and TRBJ2-1, with TRBD2 matching 9 bases. With V trimmed by 6 bases and J by 0 bases, 15 bases remained unmatched. Looked up from germline, CDR1 is MNHEY and CDR2 is SVGAGI. CDR3 length: 19 residues. The CDR3 region is CASSPRAGGMFSSYNEQFF. DNA of the CDR3: TGTGCCAGCAGCCCCAGAGCGGGAGGCATGTTCAGCTCCTACAATGAGCAGTTCTTC.

This clonotype was counted at least ten times. The genes are TRBV29-1 and TRBJ2-5; D is unclear. The CDR3 covers 11 residues. V lost 5 bases and J lost 7, with 11 bases in between. CDR1 is SQVTM and CDR2 is ANQGSEA in the germline V gene. CDR3 residues: CSVLPGGTQYF. CDR3 bases: TGCAGCGTTCTGCCCGGCGGGACCCAGTACTTC. Together with reference TRBV29-1 and TRBJ2-5, the CDR3 gives the full variable domain: SAVISQKPSRDICQRGTSLTIQCQVDSQVTMMFWYRQQPGQSLTLIATANQGSEATYESGFVIDKFPISRPNLTFSTLTVSNMSPEDSSIYLCSVLPGGTQYFGPGTRLLVL.

This clonotype was counted ten times or more. The CDR3 region is CASSLGTSGRGDTQYF. DNA of the CDR3: TGTGCCAGCAGCCTCGGGACTAGCGGGAGGGGAGATACGCAGTATTTT. The chain joins TRBV11-2 to TRBJ2-3; TRBD2 agrees at 16 bases. Germline V CDR1 and CDR2: SGHAT, FQNNGV. This CDR3 spans 16 amino acids. The V and J ends lost 5 bases and 5 bases, in that order; junction bases with no gene match: 4.

This clonotype was seen a few times. The chain carries TRBV30 and TRBJ2-2, with D perhaps TRBD2 (5 bases). CDR1 and CDR2 from the germline V gene are GTSNPN and SVGIG (reference sequence). The CDR3 is made up of 13 amino acids. V lost 4 bases and J lost 4, with 10 bases in between. CDR3 nucleotide sequence: TGTGCCTGGAACCCGGGGATCACCGGGGAGCTGTTTTTT. This codes for CAWNPGITGELFF.

The table lists this clonotype with a few counts. This chain joins TRBV5-8 and TRBJ2-2; 8 nucleotides align to TRBD1. CDR3 length equals 14 residues. Germline CDR1 SGHTS, CDR2 YDEGEE. The V gene end was trimmed by 5 bases and the J gene end by 2 bases; junction bases not matched to a gene: 2. For the CDR3, the DNA is TGTGCCAGCAGGACAGGGGTAAACACCGGGGAGCTGTTTTTT. It encodes CASRTGVNTGELFF.

This clonotype was detected many times. The chain is built from TRBV20-1 and TRBJ2-1; TRBD2 matches 14 bases. The ends lost 4 bases at V and 7 bases at J; junction bases unmatched: 6. CDR3 size: 15 residues. The V gene's germline CDR1 is DFQATT and CDR2 SNEGSKA (reference sequence). The chain's CDR3 is CSAKLGLAGDNEQFF. CDR3 nucleotides: TGCAGTGCTAAGTTGGGACTAGCGGGAGATAATGAGCAGTTCTTC.

This clonotype was picked up many times. This sequence joins TRBV7-8 and TRBJ2-5; D unresolved. CDR1 and CDR2 from the germline V gene are SGHVS and FQNEAQ. V shed 5 bases and J shed 3 bases, with 19 bases lying between them. CDR3 size: 16 residues. CDR3 amino acids: CASSPPSGQTKETQYF. In DNA form, the CDR3 reads TGTGCCAGCAGCCCCCCCTCGGGTCAAACAAAAGAGACCCAGTACTTC.

This clonotype was seen ten or more times. The V call is TRBV29-1, the J call TRBJ1-4, with no clear D. Germline CDR1 and CDR2: SQVTM and ANQGSEA. This CDR3 contains 11 residues. With 5 bases removed from V and 4 bases from J, the gap between germline ends came to 5 bases. The CDR3 region has the DNA TGCAGCGTTCTGATTAATGAAAAACTGTTTTTT. It is translated as CSVLINEKLFF.

In this sample, this clonotype turned up many times. The chain couples TRBV27 to TRBJ1-2, with D perhaps TRBD1 (6 bases). This CDR3 has 13 residues. Germline CDR1 is MNHEY and CDR2 is SMNVEV (reference sequence). Deletions cut 5 bases from V and 2 bases from J, with 9 bases between. In nucleotides, the CDR3 is TGTGCCAGCAGTCCGCAGGGGAACTATGGCTACACCTTC. It specifies CASSPQGNYGYTF.

Many counts were recorded for this clonotype. The chain joins TRBV11-2 to TRBJ1-1; TRBD1 aligns across 7 bases. Trimming at V came to 5 bases and at J to 4 bases, leaving 7 bases not matched to a gene. CDR1 and CDR2 from the germline V gene are SGHAT and FQNNGV. The CDR3 is 14 amino acids. CDR3 DNA sequence: TGTGCCAGCAGCCTTAGGACAGGCGGCACTGAAGCTTTCTTT. It translates to CASSLRTGGTEAFF.

This clonotype occurred many times. The genes are TRBV9 and TRBJ2-3; D not resolved. The CDR3 sequence is 14 residues long. Germline V gives CDR1 SGDLS, CDR2 YYNGEE. The V gene lost 1 base and the J gene lost 5 bases, with 11 bases spanning the gap. This CDR3 is CASSVRTSQDTQYF. The CDR3 DNA reads TGTGCCAGCAGCGTACGGACCTCTCAAGATACGCAGTATTTT. The whole variable domain, filled in from reference TRBV9 and TRBJ2-3, reads DSGVTQTPKHLITATGQRVTLRCSPRSGDLSVYWYQQSLDQGLQFLIQYYNGEERAKGNILERFSAQQFPDLHSELNLSSLELGDSALYFCASSVRTSQDTQYFGPGTRLTVL.

The gene calls are TRBV5-1 and TRBJ2-7, with TRBD2 identical over 10 bases. Germline CDR1 reads SGHRS; CDR2 reads YFSETQ. This CDR3 has 16 residues. After removal of 4 bases from V and 2 bases from J, the junction contained 9 bases not matched to a gene. CDR3 nucleotides: TGCGCCAGCAGCCTTGAAGCGGGAGGGCCGGCCTACGAGCAGTACTTC. Translating it yields CASSLEAGGPAYEQYF.

This clonotype appeared many times. This sequence joins TRBV18 and TRBJ1-2, with TRBD1 as a possible D gene (5 bases). Germline CDR1 is KGHSH and CDR2 is LQKENI. This CDR3 has 14 residues. The germline V and J ends were trimmed by 3 bases and 5 bases, with 13 bases remaining between them. The CDR3 loop is CASSPPVGGYGYTF. In DNA form, the CDR3 reads TGTGCCAGCTCACCCCCTGTTGGGGGTTATGGCTACACCTTC. Combining the CDR3 with reference TRBV18 and TRBJ1-2 gives the whole variable domain NAGVMQNPRHLVRRRGQEARLRCSPMKGHSHVYWYRQLPEEGLKFMVYLQKENIIDESGMPKERFSAEFPKEGPSILRIQQVVRGDSAAYFCASSPPVGGYGYTFGSGTRLTVV.

Only a few counts were recorded for this clonotype. V is TRBV19 and J is TRBJ2-1, with D possibly called TRBD1 or TRBD2 (5 bases each). Germline CDR1 reads LNHDA; CDR2 reads SQIVND (reference sequence). This CDR3 contains 15 residues. V gave up 5 bases and J gave up 1 base, with 12 bases separating them. The CDR3 protein is CASSQGWGSYNEQFF. In DNA form, the CDR3 reads TGTGCCAGTAGTCAGGGTTGGGGGTCCTACAATGAGCAGTTCTTC. Looking up the rest from reference TRBV19 and TRBJ2-1 gives the full variable domain: DGGITQSPKYLFRKEGQNVTLSCEQNLNHDAMYWYRQDPGQGLRLIYYSQIVNDFQKGDIAEGYSVSREKKESFPLTVTSAQKNPTAFYLCASSQGWGSYNEQFFGPGTRLTVL.

This clonotype occurred many times. The V gene is TRBV5-6, the J gene TRBJ2-3; 7 positions match TRBD1. The CDR3 has 14 residues. Germline loops: CDR1 SGHDT, CDR2 YYEEEE. V shed 0 bases, J shed 5 bases, and the junction held 3 bases outside the gene matches. The chain's CDR3 is CASSLGQGVDTQYF. CDR3 in DNA: TGTGCCAGCAGCTTGGGGCAGGGGGTAGATACGCAGTATTTT. Full variable domain (outside the CDR3, taken from reference TRBV5-6 and TRBJ2-3): DAGVTQSPTHLIKTRGQQVTLRCSPKSGHDTVSWYQQALGQGPQFIFQYYEEEERQRGNFPDRFSGHQFPNYSSELNVNALLLGDSALYLCASSLGQGVDTQYFGPGTRLTVL.

This clonotype was recorded at least ten times. The gene calls are TRBV7-2 and TRBJ2-2; no clear D gene. Germline CDR1 SGHTA, CDR2 FQGNSA. With 0 bases removed from V and 5 bases from J, the gap between germline ends came to 1 base. The CDR3 length is 12 residues. This CDR3 reads CASSLATGELFF. CDR3 bases: TGTGCCAGCAGCTTAGCTACCGGGGAGCTGTTTTTT.

In its sample, this clonotype was seen many times. The V gene is TRBV5-8, the J gene TRBJ1-4; the D is unclear. V was trimmed by 5 bases and J by 8 bases, leaving 13 bases between them. The CDR3 is 13 residues long. CDR1 is SGHTS and CDR2 is YDEGEE in the germline V gene. The CDR3 is CASRPDPTEKLFF. For the CDR3, the DNA is TGTGCCAGCAGACCGGACCCGACAGAAAAACTGTTTTTT.

This clonotype has more than one count but fewer than ten. This chain links TRBV6-6 with TRBJ1-1; no clear D gene. Trimming shortened V by 7 bases and J by 4 bases, and 10 bases separated the two germline ends. CDR1 is MNHNY, CDR2 SVGAGI, per germline (reference sequence). The CDR3 contains 12 residues. This CDR3 reads CASIEQSTEAFF. In DNA form, the CDR3 reads TGTGCCAGCATTGAGCAGAGCACTGAAGCTTTCTTT.

This chain joins TRBV24-1 and TRBJ1-4, with D hard to call. Trimming cost V 4 bases and J 4 bases, with 18 bases left between them. Germline V lookup: CDR1 KGHDR, CDR2 SFDVKD. The CDR3 consists of 17 residues. The CDR3 nucleotides are TGTGCCACCAGTGACTCAAAGGGAGGACGGATTAATGAAAAACTGTTTTTT. Amino acids: CATSDSKGGRINEKLFF.

This clonotype was seen a handful of times. A read error may account for a junction end that differs from germline. In DNA, the CDR3 is TGTGCCAGCAGCCCTACAGGGGCCGAGCCGTACTTC. Protein sequence: CASSPTGAEPYF. The chain has TRBV12-3 or TRBV12-4 and TRBJ2-7, with 7 bases matching TRBD1. The CDR3 has 12 amino acids.